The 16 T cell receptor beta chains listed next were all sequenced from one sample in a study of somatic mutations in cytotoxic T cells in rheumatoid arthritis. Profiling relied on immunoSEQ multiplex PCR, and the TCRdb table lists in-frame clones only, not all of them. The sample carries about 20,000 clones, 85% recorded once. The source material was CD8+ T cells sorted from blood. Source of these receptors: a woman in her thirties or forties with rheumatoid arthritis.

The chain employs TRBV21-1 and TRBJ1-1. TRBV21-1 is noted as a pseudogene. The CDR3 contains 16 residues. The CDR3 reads CASSMGGGFRNTEAFF. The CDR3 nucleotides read TGTGCCAGCAGCATGGGGGGGGGATTTCGGAACACTGAAGCTTTCTTT.

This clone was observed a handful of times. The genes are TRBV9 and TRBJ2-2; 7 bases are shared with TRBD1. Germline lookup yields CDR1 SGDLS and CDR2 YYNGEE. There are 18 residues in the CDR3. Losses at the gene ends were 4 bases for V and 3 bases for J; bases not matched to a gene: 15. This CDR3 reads CASSQTTRTGPHTGELFF. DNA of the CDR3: TGTGCCAGCAGCCAGACCACTAGGACAGGACCTCACACCGGGGAGCTGTTTTTT.

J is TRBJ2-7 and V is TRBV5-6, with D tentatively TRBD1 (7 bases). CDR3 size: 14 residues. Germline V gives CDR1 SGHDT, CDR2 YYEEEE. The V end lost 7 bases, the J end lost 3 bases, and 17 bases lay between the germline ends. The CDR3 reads CASVSGGNLYEQYF. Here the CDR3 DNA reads TGTGCCAGCGTCTCAGGGGGGAACCTCTACGAGCAGTACTTC. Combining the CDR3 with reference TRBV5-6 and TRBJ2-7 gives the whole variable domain DAGVTQSPTHLIKTRGQQVTLRCSPKSGHDTVSWYQQALGQGPQFIFQYYEEEERQRGNFPDRFSGHQFPNYSSELNVNALLLGDSALYLCASVSGGNLYEQYFGPGTRLTVT.

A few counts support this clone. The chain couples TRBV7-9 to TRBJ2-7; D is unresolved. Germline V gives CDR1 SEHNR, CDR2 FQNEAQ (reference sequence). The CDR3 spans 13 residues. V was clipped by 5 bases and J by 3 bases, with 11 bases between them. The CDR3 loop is CASSPSESYEQYF. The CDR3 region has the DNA TGTGCCAGCAGCCCTTCGGAGAGCTACGAGCAGTACTTC. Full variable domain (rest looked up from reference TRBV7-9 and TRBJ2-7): DTGVSQNPRHKITKRGQNVTFRCDPISEHNRLYWYRQTLGQGPEFLTYFQNEAQLEKSRLLSDRFSAERPKGSFSTLEIQRTEQGDSAMYLCASSPSESYEQYFGPGTRLTVT.

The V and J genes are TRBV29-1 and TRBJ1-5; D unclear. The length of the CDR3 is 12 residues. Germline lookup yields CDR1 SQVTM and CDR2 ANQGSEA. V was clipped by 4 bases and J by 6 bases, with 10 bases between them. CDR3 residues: CSVGEEGQPQHF. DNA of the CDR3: TGCAGCGTTGGGGAGGAAGGTCAGCCCCAGCATTTT.

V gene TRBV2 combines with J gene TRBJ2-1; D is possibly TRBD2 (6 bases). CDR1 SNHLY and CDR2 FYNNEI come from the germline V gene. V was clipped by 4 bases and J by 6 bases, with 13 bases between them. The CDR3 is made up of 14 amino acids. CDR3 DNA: TGTGCCAGCAGTGCTTGGGACTCCGTCAATGAGCAGTTCTTC. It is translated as CASSAWDSVNEQFF.

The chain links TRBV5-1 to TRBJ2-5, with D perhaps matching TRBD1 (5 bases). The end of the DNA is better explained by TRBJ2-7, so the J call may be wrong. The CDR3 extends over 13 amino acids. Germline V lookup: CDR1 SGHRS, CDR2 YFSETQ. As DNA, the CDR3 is TGCGCCAGCAGCTTGGACAGGTCACACGAGCAGTACTTC. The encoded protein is CASSLDRSHEQYF.

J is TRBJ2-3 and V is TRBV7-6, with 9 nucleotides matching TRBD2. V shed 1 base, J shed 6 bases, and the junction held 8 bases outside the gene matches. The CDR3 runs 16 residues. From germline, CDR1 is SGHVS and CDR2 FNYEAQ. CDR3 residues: CASSLGAGGETDTQYF. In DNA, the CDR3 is TGTGCCAGCAGCTTAGGGGCGGGGGGGGAAACGGATACGCAGTATTTT. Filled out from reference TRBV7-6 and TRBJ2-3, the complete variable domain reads GAGVSQSPRYKVTKRGQDVALRCDPISGHVSLYWYRQALGQGPEFLTYFNYEAQQDKSGLPNDRFSAERPEGSISTLTIQRTEQRDSAMYRCASSLGAGGETDTQYFGPGTRLTVL.

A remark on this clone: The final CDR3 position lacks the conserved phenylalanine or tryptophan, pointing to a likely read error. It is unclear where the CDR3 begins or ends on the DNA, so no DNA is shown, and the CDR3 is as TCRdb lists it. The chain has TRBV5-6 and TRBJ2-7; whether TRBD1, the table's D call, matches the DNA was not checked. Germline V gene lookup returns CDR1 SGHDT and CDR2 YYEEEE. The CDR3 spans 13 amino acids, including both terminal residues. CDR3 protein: CASSFGPTQAGFP.

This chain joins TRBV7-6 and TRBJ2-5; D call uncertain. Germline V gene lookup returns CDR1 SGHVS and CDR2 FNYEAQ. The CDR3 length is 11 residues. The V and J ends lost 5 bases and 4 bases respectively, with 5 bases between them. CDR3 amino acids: CASSPGETQYF. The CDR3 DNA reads TGTGCCAGCAGCCCCGGAGAGACCCAGTACTTC. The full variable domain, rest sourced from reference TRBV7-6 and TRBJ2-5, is GAGVSQSPRYKVTKRGQDVALRCDPISGHVSLYWYRQALGQGPEFLTYFNYEAQQDKSGLPNDRFSAERPEGSISTLTIQRTEQRDSAMYRCASSPGETQYFGPGTRLLVL.

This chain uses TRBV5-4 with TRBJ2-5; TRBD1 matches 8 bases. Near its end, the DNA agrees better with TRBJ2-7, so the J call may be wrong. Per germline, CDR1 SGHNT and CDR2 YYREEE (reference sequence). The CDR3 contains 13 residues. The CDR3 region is CASSWKQGDEQYF. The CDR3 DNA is TGTGCCAGCAGCTGGAAACAGGGGGACGAGCAGTACTTC.

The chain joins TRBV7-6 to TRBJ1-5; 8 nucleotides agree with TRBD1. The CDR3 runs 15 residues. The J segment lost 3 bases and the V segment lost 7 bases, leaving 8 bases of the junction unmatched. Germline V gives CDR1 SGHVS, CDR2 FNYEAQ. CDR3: CASTPSTGVNQPQHF. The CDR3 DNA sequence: TGTGCCAGCACCCCATCGACAGGGGTCAATCAGCCCCAGCATTTT.

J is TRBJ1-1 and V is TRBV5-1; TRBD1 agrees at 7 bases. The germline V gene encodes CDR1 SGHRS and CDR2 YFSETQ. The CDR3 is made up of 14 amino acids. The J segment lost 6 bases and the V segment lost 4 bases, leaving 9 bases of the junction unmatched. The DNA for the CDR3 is TGCGCCAGCAGCATTAGACAGGGTTTCTCTGAAGCTTTCTTT. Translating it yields CASSIRQGFSEAFF.

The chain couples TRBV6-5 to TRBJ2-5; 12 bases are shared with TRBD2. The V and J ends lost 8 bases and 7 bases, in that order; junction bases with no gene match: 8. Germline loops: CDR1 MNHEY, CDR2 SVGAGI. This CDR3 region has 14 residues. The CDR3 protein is CASGLAGNGGTQYF. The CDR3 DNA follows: TGTGCCAGCGGACTAGCGGGAAATGGGGGGACCCAGTACTTC.

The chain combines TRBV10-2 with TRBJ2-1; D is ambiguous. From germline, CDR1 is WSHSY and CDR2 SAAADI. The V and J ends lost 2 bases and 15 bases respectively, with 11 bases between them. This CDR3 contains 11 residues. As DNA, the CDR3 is TGCGCCAGCAGTGAGGAGACTGTCCTGTTCTTC. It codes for CASSEETVLFF.

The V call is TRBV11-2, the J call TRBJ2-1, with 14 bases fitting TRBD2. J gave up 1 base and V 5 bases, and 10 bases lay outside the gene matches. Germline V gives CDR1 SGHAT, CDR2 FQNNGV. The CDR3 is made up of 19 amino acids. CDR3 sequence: CASSGYGTSGSLSYNEQFF. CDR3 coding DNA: TGTGCCAGCAGCGGGTATGGGACTAGCGGGAGTTTGTCCTACAATGAGCAGTTCTTC.